Each of the 18 T cell receptor beta chains below was sequenced from the same sample in a study of response to subunit inactivated influenza vaccine. MiXCR, run by TCRdb on the RT-PCR reads, gives a single entry per CDR3 protein. The table has over 750,000 distinct CDR3 sequences, around 20% seen once. The sequencing here drew on PBMCs from blood, taken 5 to 6 days after vaccination. The origin of the receptors is a man aged 50 to 59 who received an inactivated influenza vaccine.

This clonotype was seen at least ten times. The CDR3 nucleotides read TGTGCCAGCAGCCCAACCGGGAGCAATCAGCCCCAGCATTTT. Its translation is CASSPTGSNQPQHF. The chain carries TRBV12-3 or TRBV12-4 and TRBJ1-5; D is unclear. The CDR3 runs to 14 residues. V was trimmed by 6 bases and J by 1 base, leaving 10 bases between them.

There are a few counts of this clonotype. This chain uses TRBV6-2 or TRBV6-3 with TRBJ2-3; perhaps TRBD2 as D (5 bases). Looked up from germline, CDR1 is MNHEY and CDR2 is SVGEGT. With 6 bases removed from V and 4 bases from J, the gap between germline ends came to 11 bases. The CDR3 loop spans 13 amino acids. The CDR3 here is CASRDRRPDTQYF. CDR3 sequence (DNA): TGTGCCAGCAGGGACCGGAGGCCAGATACGCAGTATTTT.

This chain connects TRBV20-1 to TRBJ2-5; 13 nucleotides align to TRBD2. Germline V gene data show CDR1 as DFQATT and CDR2 as SNEGSKA (reference sequence). With V trimmed by 5 bases and J by 1 base, 7 bases remained unmatched. The CDR3 is made up of 16 amino acids. CDR3 nucleotide sequence: TGCAGTGCTGACCCCGGACTAGCGGGGGCCCAAGAGACCCAGTACTTC. Translating it yields CSADPGLAGAQETQYF.

This clonotype occurred a few times. The CDR3 spells CASSQPGTRNNEQFF. The CDR3 DNA is TGTGCCAGCAGCCAGCCGGGGACAAGAAACAATGAGCAGTTCTTC. The rearrangement joins TRBV7-6 to TRBJ2-1; weak D call: TRBD1 (6 bases). V was shortened by 5 bases and J by 5 bases, with 16 bases between the two germline ends. Per germline, CDR1 SGHVS and CDR2 FNYEAQ. The CDR3 spans 15 residues. Supplemented by reference TRBV7-6 and TRBJ2-1, the full variable domain reads GAGVSQSPRYKVTKRGQDVALRCDPISGHVSLYWYRQALGQGPEFLTYFNYEAQQDKSGLPNDRFSAERPEGSISTLTIQRTEQRDSAMYRCASSQPGTRNNEQFFGPGTRLTVL.

This clonotype came up a few times. The CDR3 region is CAGGTGAGETQYF. The CDR3 bases are TGTGCCGGGGGAACAGGGGCAGGCGAGACCCAGTACTTC. The chain combines TRBV7-2 with TRBJ2-5; 7 bases fit TRBD1. CDR1 is SGHTA, CDR2 FQGNSA, per germline. V was pared by 11 bases and J by 5 bases, with 11 bases of the junction left unmatched. The CDR3 has 13 amino acids.

There are a few counts of this clonotype. The gene calls are TRBV5-6 and TRBJ2-6; TRBD2 is a possible D gene (6 bases). The V and J ends lost 2 bases and 0 bases respectively, with 12 bases between them. Germline assignment: CDR1 SGHDT and CDR2 YYEEEE. The CDR3 contains 17 residues. This CDR3 is CASSFRGSDSGANVLTF. CDR3 bases: TGTGCCAGCAGCTTCCGGGGGAGTGACTCTGGGGCCAACGTCCTGACTTTC.

The chain carries TRBV20-1 and TRBJ2-7; 11 nucleotides agree with TRBD1. The CDR3 sequence is 16 residues long. V was clipped by 3 bases and J by 3 bases; unmatched bases: 10. CDR1 and CDR2 (germline): DFQATT, SNEGSKA (reference sequence). As DNA, the CDR3 is TGCAGTGCTAGTTTCGGGACAGGGGGGAGCTACTACGAGCAGTACTTC. Its protein is CSASFGTGGSYYEQYF.

This clonotype was detected a few times. The chain joins TRBV6-1 to TRBJ1-3, with TRBD1 as a possible D gene (6 bases). The CDR3 extends over 15 amino acids. The germline V gene has CDR1 MNHNS and CDR2 SASEGT. The germline V and J ends were trimmed by 5 bases and 0 bases, with 11 bases remaining between them. CDR3 in amino acids: CASSPGAFSGNTIYF. The CDR3 DNA is TGTGCCAGCAGTCCAGGGGCCTTCTCTGGAAACACCATATATTTT.

In its sample, this clonotype was seen many times. This rearrangement joins TRBV4-1 to TRBJ1-2, with 12 nucleotides matching TRBD1. J was trimmed by 8 bases and V by 1 base; bases with no gene match: 5. The CDR3 totals 15 residues. Germline-derived CDR1 and CDR2 are MGHRA and YSYEKL. In DNA form, the CDR3 reads TGCGCCAGCAGCCAAGGGGGACAGGGGGCGATAGGCTACACCTTC. It encodes CASSQGGQGAIGYTF.

The V call is TRBV12-3 or TRBV12-4, the J call TRBJ2-7; 10 bases align to TRBD1. The CDR3 sequence is 16 residues long. Trimming cost V 6 bases and J 3 bases; bases outside gene matches: 11. The CDR3 protein is CASSPTGTGDYYEQYF. The CDR3 nucleotides are TGTGCCAGCAGCCCAACCGGGACAGGGGATTACTACGAGCAGTACTTC.

This clonotype was recorded a few times. For the CDR3, the DNA is TGTGCCAGCAGCGTAGATCCGACCAGCTCCTATAATTCACCCCTCCACTTT. This encodes CASSVDPTSSYNSPLHF. This rearrangement joins TRBV9 to TRBJ1-6; D is uncertain. Trimming left V 0 bases short and J 0 bases short, with 10 bases between. The CDR3 runs 17 residues. The germline CDR1 and CDR2 sequences are SGDLS and YYNGEE.

This clonotype has a count of ten or more. This sequence joins TRBV7-9 and TRBJ2-5, with D possibly being TRBD1 (6 bases). V lost 4 bases and J 6 bases, leaving 12 bases between the germline ends. The germline gives CDR1 SEHNR, CDR2 FQNEAQ (reference sequence). This CDR3 region has 13 residues. The CDR3 is CASSSQGRQTQYF. The CDR3 bases are TGTGCCAGCAGCTCACAGGGAAGGCAGACCCAGTACTTC.

This chain joins TRBV12-3 or TRBV12-4 and TRBJ2-1, with 8 bases that match TRBD2. Losses at the gene ends were 6 bases for V and 8 bases for J; bases not matched to a gene: 9. The CDR3 extends over 14 amino acids. CDR3: CASSPQRERDEQFF. DNA of the CDR3: TGTGCCAGCAGCCCCCAGCGGGAGCGGGATGAGCAGTTCTTC.

This clonotype has only a few counts. The chain links TRBV5-5 to TRBJ1-2; 9 positions match TRBD1. The CDR3 has 13 amino acids. V was pared by 3 bases and J by 7 bases, with 4 bases of the junction left unmatched. The germline V gene has CDR1 SGHKS and CDR2 YYEKEE (reference sequence). The CDR3 spells CASSSRQGVGYTF. The CDR3 DNA follows: TGTGCCAGCAGCTCCCGACAGGGGGTTGGCTACACCTTC.

This clonotype turned up a few times. J is TRBJ2-7 and V is TRBV27, with 8 bases that match TRBD1. CDR3 length: 15 amino acids. J gave up 4 bases and V 5 bases, and 10 bases lay outside the gene matches. Looked up from germline, CDR1 is MNHEY and CDR2 is SMNVEV (reference sequence). CDR3 amino acids: CASSRRAGGFYEQYF. The CDR3 bases are TGTGCCAGCAGTCGCCGGGCAGGGGGCTTTTACGAGCAGTACTTC.

This clonotype turned up a few times. The chain couples TRBV7-9 to TRBJ2-1, with a tentative D call TRBD2 (7 bases). Germline CDR1 SEHNR, CDR2 FQNEAQ (reference sequence). CDR3 length: 16 residues. The V end was cut by 5 bases, the J end by 9 bases, with 23 bases between. CDR3 protein: CASSNEGGTEGIEQFF. The CDR3 DNA reads TGTGCCAGCAGCAACGAGGGGGGGACTGAGGGGATTGAGCAGTTCTTC. The full variable domain, rest sourced from reference TRBV7-9 and TRBJ2-1, is DTGVSQNPRHKITKRGQNVTFRCDPISEHNRLYWYRQTLGQGPEFLTYFQNEAQLEKSRLLSDRFSAERPKGSFSTLEIQRTEQGDSAMYLCASSNEGGTEGIEQFFGPGTRLTVL.

This clonotype was counted a single time. The rearrangement links TRBV6-1 to TRBJ2-7; D unclear. The CDR3 sequence is 14 residues long. The germline V gene encodes CDR1 MNHNS and CDR2 SASEGT. V lost 2 bases and J lost 5, with 13 bases in between. The CDR3 is CASSERLLQDEQYF. The CDR3, as DNA: TGTGCCAGCAGTGAACGGCTCCTCCAGGACGAGCAGTACTTC.

V is TRBV12-3 or TRBV12-4 and J is TRBJ2-5; D gene uncertain. V was clipped by 4 bases and J by 3 bases, with 12 bases between them. The CDR3 contains 14 residues. CDR3 coding DNA: TGTGCCAGCAGTTGGGCGAGTCCGAAAGAGACCCAGTACTTC. It specifies CASSWASPKETQYF.